This note documents a single T cell receptor (beta chain) sequence. The specificity of this receptor is unknown. Base qualities were left out, and no much larger clone turns up one base away. TCRbeta CDR3 regions were amplified from genomic DNA using the immunoSEQ Assay, a bias-controlled multiplex PCR. From the authors' description of their analysis: Within the assay, amplification of reference gene primers was used to estimate how many nucleated cells each sample contained. To quantify the absolute abundance of each unique TCRbeta CDR3 rearrangement, sequence reads were collapsed and filtered. Productive Simpson clonality was computed per sample as the square root of Simpson's diversity index over productive rearrangements. This immuneACCESS table, as held by TCRdb, lists in-frame sequences with V and J called but not all clones. Of the missing ones, under half trace to an unresolved V gene in checked studies; the others have no known cause. V and J calls and clone size are given by that table; D and trimming were obtained from the DNA. The sample contains approximately 12,000 clones, 80% to 90% of them found a single time. Together, the top ten hold over 9.5% of the sample.

These data belong to a study of blood T cell repertoires in COVID-19 (dated by TCRdb to the early 2020s). Background for the entire study: Collaborator samples came from the United States, Italy and Spain and covered acute and convalescent phases of COVID-19. The material from the prospective study consisted of cDNA or gDNA derived from T cells, B-cell-depleted T cells, or PBMCs. The dataset comprised deeply sampled blood TCRbeta repertoires from subjects exposed to, actively infected with, or recovered from COVID-19. The repertoires were made available in a free public database intended to serve as a resource for research on the immune response to SARS-CoV-2. The samples were drawn from two sources: the first 160 participants of the ongoing ImmuneRACE study, and 1,200 or so subjects contributed by 6 global collaborators. Nearly every sample came with metadata listing a de-identified subject ID, COVID-19 status, age in years and sex. Where HLA class I and class II types were available, the types were taken from metadata supplied by the sample provider, not from assay-based typing. The investigation overall reported the following: The amount of clinical and demographic metadata varied by source and participant and was provided uncurated.

The collaborating institutions used their own protocols to collect whole blood in K2EDTA tubes. For TCRbeta analysis, collaborator samples were shipped as frozen whole blood, as isolated PBMCs, or as DNA extracted from either sample type. The CDR3 has 14 amino acids, counting the end cysteine and phenylalanine. Only the CDR3 DNA stays, 42 bases, in frame from base 1. The germline V gene specifies MNHEY as CDR1 and SVGEGT as CDR2. Trimming removed 5 bases from V and 1 base from J; the gene matches leave 3 bases unexplained. The chain couples TRBV6-2 or TRBV6-3 to TRBJ2-3; 7 bases in the junction line up with TRBD1. Sequenced input: peripheral blood. The source is a human donor in a cohort sampled during active COVID-19. The DNA is TGTGCCAGCAGTCCCGGGACAGGCACAGATACGCAGTATTTT. Protein translation: CASSPGTGTDTQYF.